These T cell receptor beta chains were read from a single sample in a study of T-cell reconstitution after alpha-beta-depleted transplantation in children. TCRdb redid the calling of the PCR reads with MiXCR, one entry per CDR3 protein. The sample consists of around 700,000 distinct CDR3 sequences, around 12% of them appearing once. Sequencing was performed on PBMCs, taken before TCRalphabeta/CD19-depleted stem cell transplant. All receptors come from a girl aged 2-10 years with congenital amegakaryocytic thrombocytopenia, due to receive a stem cell transplant. Both conserved end residues are part of each CDR3. A D gene is named only where the DNA matches it firmly. Clone size, where shown, is once, few, many, or a class for clones that have expanded.

size	V	J	D	DNA	CDR3
many	TRBV29-1	TRBJ2-2	-	TGCAGCGGAGGACGGGTAAACACCGGGGAGCTGTTTTTT	CSGGRVNTGELFF
-	TRBV10-3	TRBJ2-1	-	TGTGCCATCAGTGAGTCGGGATCGGGGAATGAGCAGTTCTTC	CAISESGSGNEQFF
-	TRBV27	TRBJ2-2	-	TGTGCCAGCAGTTTTGCTGGGGGTTCGAACACCGGGGAGCTGTTTTTT	CASSFAGGSNTGELFF
-	TRBV18	TRBJ2-7	-	TGTGCCAGCTCACCCGGAGGGTTTCCCTCCTACGAGCAGTACTTC	CASSPGGFPSYEQYF
-	TRBV29-1	TRBJ2-7	-	TGCAGCGTTGCTATGGGGGGCCCCCATTCCGAGCAGTACTTC	CSVAMGGPHSEQYF
-	TRBV5-1	TRBJ2-3	TRBD2	TGCGCCAGCAGCTCGCGACTAGCGGACACAGATACGCAGTATTTT	CASSSRLADTDTQYF
few	TRBV5-1	TRBJ2-5	-	TGCGCCAGCAGCTTGGCTGCGGGGACCAAAGAGACCCAGTACTTC	CASSLAAGTKETQYF
-	TRBV7-8	TRBJ2-3	TRBD2	TGTGCCAGCAGCTTAGTCGATTATTCGGCGGGAGATACAGATACGCAGTATTTT	CASSLVDYSAGDTDTQYF
many	TRBV12-3/TRBV12-4	TRBJ1-1	-	TGTGCCAGCAGTCCTAGGGTGAACACTGAAGCTTTCTTT	CASSPRVNTEAFF
many	TRBV6-5	TRBJ1-1	TRBD1	TGTGCCAGCAGGGACAGGGAGTTATGGGCTTTCTTT	CASRDRELWAFF
many	TRBV5-1	TRBJ2-2	TRBD2	TGCGCCAGTTACCCACCGGGACTAGCGGGGAACACCGGGGAGCTGTTTTTT	CASYPPGLAGNTGELFF
many	TRBV10-2	TRBJ1-5	-	TGCGCCAGCAGGGGGGTGGGGAGTCAGCCCCAGCATTTT	CASRGVGSQPQHF
-	TRBV20-1	TRBJ2-7	-	TGCAGTGCTAGAGCCCCCTTTGTGGGAGCTGGGGAGCAGTACTTC	CSARAPFVGAGEQYF
few	TRBV20-1	TRBJ2-1	TRBD2	TGCAGTGCTAGCTCCGGTTCCGGGACTAGCGGGAACTATGAGCAGTTCTTC	CSASSGSGTSGNYEQFF
-	TRBV2	TRBJ2-7	-	TGTGCCAGCACCCTAACAGGGTTTGCCTACGAGCAGTACTTC	CASTLTGFAYEQYF
many	TRBV7-9	TRBJ2-3	TRBD1	TGTGCCAGCAGCTTTGGACAGGGGACAAATACGCAGTATTTT	CASSFGQGTNTQYF
-	TRBV19	TRBJ2-7	-	TGTGCCAGTAGTATCGAACCAGGGTCTGTCTACGAGCAGTACTTC	CASSIEPGSVYEQYF
-	TRBV5-1	TRBJ2-7	-	TGCGCCAGCAGCTTGTTACAGGGTGACTACGAGCAGTACTTC	CASSLLQGDYEQYF
many	TRBV6-5	TRBJ1-1	-	TGTGCCAGCAAAAGATCCGCTGAAGCTTTCTTT	CASKRSAEAFF